Listed here are 30 T cell receptor beta chains from one sample, sequenced in a study of early T cells in non-severe SARS-CoV-2 infection. TCRdb called the 5' RACE reads again in MiXCR, with one record for every CDR3 protein. This table has about 90,000 distinct CDR3 sequences, about 12% appearing once. Sequenced here: whole blood, sampled at baseline. The receptors shown here come from an adult who was a healthcare worker with PCR-confirmed SARS-CoV-2 infection or an uninfected control (not recorded which).

The sample holds a few counts of this clonotype. This sequence joins TRBV4-2 and TRBJ2-3; D gene unclear. From germline, CDR1 is LGHNA and CDR2 YNFKEQ. The CDR3 length is 14 residues. Trimming took off 2 bases at V and 6 bases at J, with 12 bases between the two ends. The CDR3 is CASSQLTLADTQYF. In nucleotides, the CDR3 is TGTGCCAGCAGCCAACTGACTCTGGCCGATACGCAGTATTTT.

This clonotype showed up many times. CDR3 sequence (DNA): TGTGCCAGCAGTGAGTACGCTGAAAAACTGTTTTTT. Translated, it gives CASSEYAEKLFF. J is TRBJ1-4 and V is TRBV5-6; D unresolved. This CDR3 has 12 amino acids. Germline CDR1 and CDR2: SGHDT and YYEEEE. With 5 bases removed from V and 7 bases from J, the gap between germline ends came to 9 bases.

This clonotype was counted a few times. This rearrangement joins TRBV24-1 to TRBJ2-3, with D perhaps TRBD1 or TRBD2 (6 bases each). The CDR3 runs 14 residues. V was shortened by 5 bases and J by 4 bases, with 12 bases between the two germline ends. The germline V gene encodes CDR1 KGHDR and CDR2 SFDVKD. The CDR3 bases are TGTGCCACCAGTGGTGGGGGGCTAGCAGATACGCAGTATTTT. Translated, it gives CATSGGGLADTQYF.

The gene calls are TRBV7-6 and TRBJ2-5; the D gene is possibly TRBD2 (5 bases). Germline CDR1 is SGHVS and CDR2 is FNYEAQ. This CDR3 region has 15 residues. The V and J ends lost 6 bases and 5 bases respectively, with 19 bases between them. Here the CDR3 reads CASRPTSYAVETQYF. DNA of the CDR3: TGTGCCAGCAGGCCCACTAGTTACGCTGTGGAGACCCAGTACTTC.

V is TRBV6-6 and J is TRBJ2-5; D possibly corresponds to TRBD1 (5 bases). Germline-derived CDR1 and CDR2 are MNHNY and SVGAGI (reference sequence). CDR3 length: 15 amino acids. V lost 0 bases to trimming and J lost 3 bases, with 11 bases between them. The CDR3 bases are TGTGCCAGCAGTTACTCGACCAGGGCCGAAGAGACCCAGTACTTC. Amino acids: CASSYSTRAEETQYF.

This clonotype was seen more than once but under ten times. The rearrangement uses TRBV7-6 and TRBJ2-7, with unresolved D. The CDR3 is made up of 14 amino acids. Trimming took 1 base from V and 1 from J, leaving 8 bases between them. Germline V gene sequence: CDR1 SGHVS, CDR2 FNYEAQ. CDR3 region: CASSLVTESYEQYF. The DNA of the CDR3 is TGTGCCAGCAGCTTAGTAACTGAGTCCTACGAGCAGTACTTC.

This clonotype turned up a few times. The chain employs TRBV10-3 and TRBJ2-2; no clear D gene. Trimming shortened V by 0 bases and J by 0 bases, and 8 bases separated the two germline ends. The CDR3 length is 16 residues. Per the germline V gene, CDR1 is ENHRY and CDR2 is SYGVKD. The CDR3: CAISESRRTNTGELFF. In DNA form, the CDR3 reads TGTGCCATCAGTGAGTCGCGACGGACGAACACCGGGGAGCTGTTTTTT.

This chain's CDR3 is CASSPRLAGVYNEQFF. The CDR3 nucleotides are TGTGCCAGCAGCCCCCGACTAGCGGGAGTCTACAATGAGCAGTTCTTC. The genes are TRBV7-8 and TRBJ2-1, with 12 bases that match TRBD2. This CDR3 region has 16 residues. The trim removed 5 bases at V and 3 bases at J, leaving 5 bases unmatched. Germline V gives CDR1 SGHVS, CDR2 FQNEAQ.

The chain carries TRBV6-6 and TRBJ2-1; 8 nucleotides match TRBD1. Per germline, CDR1 MNHNY and CDR2 SVGAGI (reference sequence). V lost 4 bases, J lost 6 bases, and 11 bases stayed unmatched. CDR3 length: 16 amino acids. The DNA of the CDR3 is TGTGCCAGCAGTTCCGGGGTCGGTACAGGGGGCAATGAGCAGTTCTTC. This sequence encodes CASSSGVGTGGNEQFF.

This sequence joins TRBV29-1 and TRBJ2-1, with a possible D match to TRBD1 (5 bases). The CDR3 covers 15 residues. Germline assignment: CDR1 SQVTM and CDR2 ANQGSEA. V lost 1 base to trimming and J lost 2 bases, with 12 bases between them. Here the CDR3 reads CSVEVARVAYNEQFF. The CDR3 DNA follows: TGCAGCGTTGAAGTAGCCAGGGTGGCCTACAATGAGCAGTTCTTC.

This clonotype was picked up many times. This chain uses TRBV18 with TRBJ1-2; D uncertain. CDR3 length equals 16 residues. From germline, CDR1 is KGHSH and CDR2 LQKENI. Trimming took 3 bases from V and 8 from J, leaving 22 bases between them. CDR3 sequence (DNA): TGTGCCAGCTCACCCTTTGAGAAAGGAAGTCCGCAGGGCTACACCTTC. Amino acids: CASSPFEKGSPQGYTF.

The J gene is TRBJ2-3, the V gene TRBV7-8, with D possibly matching TRBD1 (6 bases). Trimming pared 6 bases from V and 4 bases from J, leaving 11 bases between. The CDR3 covers 13 residues. Per germline, CDR1 SGHVS and CDR2 FQNEAQ. The CDR3 is CASSDRTPDTQYF. In DNA, the CDR3 is TGTGCCAGCAGTGACAGGACCCCAGATACGCAGTATTTT.

This clonotype was counted between two and nine times. The rearrangement joins TRBV18 to TRBJ1-4; D is unclear. Germline CDR1 reads KGHSH; CDR2 reads LQKENI. This CDR3 spans 15 amino acids. Trimming shortened V by 2 bases and J by 2 bases, and 9 bases separated the two germline ends. CDR3 region: CASSPSRRTNEKLFF. The CDR3 DNA is TGTGCCAGCTCACCATCCAGGCGCACTAATGAAAAACTGTTTTTT.

The chain is built from TRBV6-4 and TRBJ1-3, with D hard to call. CDR1 and CDR2 (germline): MRHNA, SNTAGT. Trimming took 8 bases from V and 1 from J, leaving 18 bases between them. The CDR3 has 16 amino acids. The CDR3 is CASQLVPVYSGNTIYF. The CDR3 nucleotides are TGTGCCAGCCAGCTGGTCCCGGTTTATTCTGGAAACACCATATATTTT.

The rearrangement joins TRBV10-1 to TRBJ2-2; TRBD1 matches at 7 bases. The V segment lost 4 bases and the J segment 1 base; nucleotides outside the gene matches: 3. The CDR3 length is 15 residues. Germline lookup yields CDR1 WNHNN and CDR2 SYGVQD (reference sequence). CDR3 protein: CASSVGQMNTGELFF. The CDR3, as DNA: TGCGCCAGCAGTGTGGGACAGATGAACACCGGGGAGCTGTTTTTT.

The J gene is TRBJ2-1, the V gene TRBV3-1; 10 nucleotides agree with TRBD2. The length of the CDR3 is 15 residues. Germline CDR1 reads LGHDT; CDR2 reads YNNKEL (reference sequence). V gave up 6 bases and J gave up 7 bases; unmatched junction bases: 9. Here the CDR3 reads CASSYTSGEWNEQFF. The CDR3 DNA reads as TGTGCCAGCAGTTATACTAGCGGGGAGTGGAATGAGCAGTTCTTC.

This clonotype was seen repeatedly, ten times or more. The chain links TRBV7-9 to TRBJ2-5, with TRBD2 matching 7 bases. Germline loops: CDR1 SEHNR, CDR2 FQNEAQ (reference sequence). There are 13 residues in the CDR3. The trim removed 3 bases at V and 2 bases at J, leaving 0 bases unmatched. CDR3 nucleotide sequence: TGTGCCAGCAGCTTGCGGGGGCAAGAGACCCAGTACTTC. The encoded protein is CASSLRGQETQYF. Together with reference TRBV7-9 and TRBJ2-5, the CDR3 gives the full variable domain: DTGVSQNPRHKITKRGQNVTFRCDPISEHNRLYWYRQTLGQGPEFLTYFQNEAQLEKSRLLSDRFSAERPKGSFSTLEIQRTEQGDSAMYLCASSLRGQETQYFGPGTRLLVL.

Only a few counts were recorded for this clonotype. The chain couples TRBV7-9 to TRBJ2-1; 15 bases are a match to TRBD2. The CDR3 runs to 17 residues. Germline V gives CDR1 SEHNR, CDR2 FQNEAQ (reference sequence). Trimming took 5 bases from V and 7 from J; bases not matched to a gene: 9. DNA for the CDR3: TGTGCCAGCAGCAGCTCCTGGACTAGCGGGGGGGCTAATGAGCAGTTCTTC. Translated: CASSSSWTSGGANEQFF.

This clonotype was recorded at least ten times. The chain recombines TRBV9 with TRBJ2-2; a weak D match, TRBD1 (5 bases). The CDR3 is 15 residues long. CDR1 and CDR2 from the germline V gene are SGDLS and YYNGEE. V shed 0 bases and J shed 4 bases, with 10 bases lying between them. The DNA of the CDR3 is TGTGCCAGCAGCGTAGGCCCTGGGGCCACCGGGGAGCTGTTTTTT. It yields the protein CASSVGPGATGELFF.

This clonotype was detected ten times or more. This sequence joins TRBV20-1 and TRBJ2-3, with D possibly TRBD2 on 6 matching bases. CDR1 DFQATT and CDR2 SNEGSKA come from the germline V gene (reference sequence). Trimming removed 6 bases from V and 2 bases from J, with 21 bases in between. The CDR3 sequence is 16 residues long. The CDR3, as DNA: TGCAGTGCCCATGACCTAGCGAAGAGATACACAGATACGCAGTATTTT. Amino acid sequence: CSAHDLAKRYTDTQYF.

This clonotype was seen a few times. The V and J genes are TRBV6-5 and TRBJ2-7; D may match TRBD1 or TRBD2 (5 bases each). Germline assignment: CDR1 MNHEY and CDR2 SVGAGI. CDR3 size: 13 residues. Deletions cut 8 bases from V and 3 bases from J, with 14 bases between. Here the CDR3 reads CASVGPGFYEQYF. Written as DNA, the CDR3 is TGTGCCAGCGTGGGACCAGGATTCTACGAGCAGTACTTC.

This clonotype was observed many times. The chain couples TRBV12-3 or TRBV12-4 to TRBJ1-1, with D tentatively TRBD1 (5 bases). CDR3 length: 14 residues. Deletions cut 2 bases from V and 5 bases from J, with 12 bases between. Written as DNA, the CDR3 is TGTGCCAGCAGTTTAAGGCGCCCAGGGACTGAAGCTTTCTTT. This codes for CASSLRRPGTEAFF.

This clonotype was detected ten times or more. The CDR3 here is CASSQGPILAGGQLMGGELFF. Here the CDR3 DNA reads TGCGCCAGCAGCCAGGGCCCTATCCTGGCTGGCGGTCAGCTGATGGGCGGGGAGCTGTTTTTT. This chain connects TRBV23-1 to TRBJ2-2; maybe TRBD1 (5 bases). TRBV23-1 belongs to the ORF category, with a function that is uncertain. CDR3 size: 21 residues. V lost 6 bases and J 7 bases, leaving 36 bases between the germline ends.

This clonotype was detected only a few times. The chain recombines TRBV18 with TRBJ1-1; D not certain. V lost 1 base, J lost 3 bases, and 15 bases lay in between. This CDR3 has 16 residues. Looked up from germline, CDR1 is KGHSH and CDR2 is LQKENI. The CDR3 region is CASSPLSPGLDTEAFF. As DNA, the CDR3 is TGTGCCAGCTCACCACTGTCTCCGGGGTTGGACACTGAAGCTTTCTTT.

This clonotype was seen at least ten times. The chain recombines TRBV6-6 with TRBJ2-1, with D possibly matching TRBD1 (5 bases). The CDR3 has 15 amino acids. The germline V gene encodes CDR1 MNHNY and CDR2 SVGAGI (reference sequence). The V and J ends lost 4 bases and 6 bases respectively, with 16 bases between them. The CDR3 nucleotides read TGTGCCAGCAGTTTTGACAGTGGGTATACCAATGAGCAGTTCTTC. It translates to CASSFDSGYTNEQFF.

This clonotype came up many times. J is TRBJ1-4 and V is TRBV6-6, with D perhaps matching TRBD1 (6 bases). Between the trimmed V and J ends, which lost 8 bases and 3 bases, there was a span of 13 bases. The CDR3 sequence is 14 residues long. Germline V lookup: CDR1 MNHNY, CDR2 SVGAGI (reference sequence). CDR3 DNA: TGTGCCAGCTCGGAGACAGGTTCTAATGAAAAACTGTTTTTT. It translates to CASSETGSNEKLFF.

This clonotype was seen only a few times. The V gene is TRBV11-2, the J gene TRBJ2-3; D ambiguous. CDR1 is SGHAT and CDR2 is FQNNGV in the germline V gene. The germline V and J ends were trimmed by 4 bases and 2 bases, with 10 bases remaining between them. This CDR3 region has 14 residues. The CDR3 protein is CASSSRVNTDTQYF. The CDR3 nucleotides read TGTGCCAGCAGCTCCCGGGTCAACACAGATACGCAGTATTTT.

This clonotype has a count of ten or more. This sequence joins TRBV19 and TRBJ2-5, with 10 bases that match TRBD2. Germline V lookup: CDR1 LNHDA, CDR2 SQIVND (reference sequence). The CDR3 is made up of 15 amino acids. The ends lost 1 base at V and 1 base at J; junction bases unmatched: 0. This CDR3 is CASSIASGGQETQYF. In DNA form, the CDR3 reads TGTGCCAGTAGTATAGCTAGCGGGGGCCAAGAGACCCAGTACTTC. The whole variable domain, remainder taken from reference TRBV19 and TRBJ2-5, is DGGITQSPKYLFRKEGQNVTLSCEQNLNHDAMYWYRQDPGQGLRLIYYSQIVNDFQKGDIAEGYSVSREKKESFPLTVTSAQKNPTAFYLCASSIASGGQETQYFGPGTRLLVL.

The chain employs TRBV2 and TRBJ2-3, with 12 bases that match TRBD2. The junction had 8 bases not matched to a gene; V was cut back by 7 bases and J by 6 bases. Germline lookup yields CDR1 SNHLY and CDR2 FYNNEI. The CDR3 contains 15 residues. In DNA form, the CDR3 reads TGTGCCAGCACCGGACTAGCGGGGTACCGGGATACGCAGTATTTT. Encoded protein: CASTGLAGYRDTQYF.

The chain links TRBV29-1 to TRBJ2-1, with D tentatively TRBD2 (6 bases). Germline assignment: CDR1 SQVTM and CDR2 ANQGSEA. The CDR3 length is 15 residues. The V and J ends lost 4 bases and 2 bases respectively, with 15 bases between them. The CDR3 sequence: CSVVGGTATYNEQFF. In nucleotides, the CDR3 is TGCAGCGTTGTAGGCGGGACCGCAACCTACAATGAGCAGTTCTTC.